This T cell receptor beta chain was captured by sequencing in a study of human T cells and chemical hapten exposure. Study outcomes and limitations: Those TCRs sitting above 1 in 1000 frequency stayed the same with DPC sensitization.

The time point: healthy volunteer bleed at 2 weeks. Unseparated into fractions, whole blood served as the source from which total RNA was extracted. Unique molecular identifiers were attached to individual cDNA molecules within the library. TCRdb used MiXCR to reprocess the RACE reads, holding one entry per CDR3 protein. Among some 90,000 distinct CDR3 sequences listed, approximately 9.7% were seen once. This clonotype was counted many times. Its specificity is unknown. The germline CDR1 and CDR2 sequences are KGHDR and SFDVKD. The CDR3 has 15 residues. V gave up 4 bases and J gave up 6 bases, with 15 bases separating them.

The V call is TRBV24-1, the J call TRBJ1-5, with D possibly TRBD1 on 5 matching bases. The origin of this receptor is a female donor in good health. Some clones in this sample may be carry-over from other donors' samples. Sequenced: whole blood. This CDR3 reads CATSETGGRGQPQHF. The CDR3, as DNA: TGTGCCACCAGTGAAACGGGAGGGAGGGGTCAGCCCCAGCATTTT.